These 3 T cell receptor beta chains came from one sample sequenced in a study of identical twins. Each CDR3 protein is one row after TCRdb ran MiXCR on the 5' RACE reads. Here the sample spans 350,000 to 400,000 distinct CDR3 sequences, 9% being singletons. The sample taken for sequencing was naive T cells sorted from blood. The source of these receptors is a woman between 50 and 59 years old in good health.

The V call is TRBV11-3, the J call TRBJ2-3; D possibly corresponds to TRBD2 (5 bases). This CDR3 spans 16 amino acids. CDR1 and CDR2 (germline): SGHNT, YENEEA. The V gene lost 2 bases and the J gene lost 8 bases, with 20 bases spanning the gap. CDR3 nucleotides: TGTGCCAGCAGCTTATGGACGGGTAGTGGCGAGGGTACGCAGTATTTT. This translates into CASSLWTGSGEGTQYF.

In this sample, this clonotype turned up a few times. The rearrangement links TRBV18 to TRBJ2-5; 12 bases agree with TRBD2. Germline values: CDR1 KGHSH, CDR2 LQKENI. The CDR3 length is 21 residues. The V segment lost 5 bases and the J segment 2 bases; nucleotides outside the gene matches: 21. The CDR3 loop reads CASSRGTTSGRSLKKQETQYF. CDR3 nucleotide sequence: TGTGCCAGCTCAAGAGGGACCACTAGCGGGAGGTCCCTAAAGAAACAAGAGACCCAGTACTTC.

V gene TRBV20-1 combines with J gene TRBJ2-3; tentative D call: TRBD1 (5 bases). Trimming took 3 bases from V and 4 from J, leaving 11 bases between them. CDR1 DFQATT and CDR2 SNEGSKA come from the germline V gene (reference sequence). This CDR3 has 13 residues. The DNA for the CDR3 is TGCAGTGCTAGCGGAACAGGCCCAGATACGCAGTATTTT. This translates into CSASGTGPDTQYF.